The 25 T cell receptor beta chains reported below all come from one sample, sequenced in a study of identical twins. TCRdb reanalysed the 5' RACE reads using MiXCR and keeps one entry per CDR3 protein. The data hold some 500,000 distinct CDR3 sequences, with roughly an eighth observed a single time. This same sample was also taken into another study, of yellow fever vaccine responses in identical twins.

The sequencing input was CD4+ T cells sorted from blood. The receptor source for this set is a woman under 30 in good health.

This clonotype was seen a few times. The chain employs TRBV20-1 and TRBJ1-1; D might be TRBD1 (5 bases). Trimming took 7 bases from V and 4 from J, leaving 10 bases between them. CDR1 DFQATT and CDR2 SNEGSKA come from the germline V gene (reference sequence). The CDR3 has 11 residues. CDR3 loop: CSGGDPTEAFF. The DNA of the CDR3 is TGCAGTGGAGGGGACCCCACTGAAGCTTTCTTT.

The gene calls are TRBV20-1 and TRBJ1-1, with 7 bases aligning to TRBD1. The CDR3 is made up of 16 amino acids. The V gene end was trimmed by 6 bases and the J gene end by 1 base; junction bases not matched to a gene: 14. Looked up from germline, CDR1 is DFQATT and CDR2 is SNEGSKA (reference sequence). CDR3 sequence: CSALRTGGVGNTEAFF. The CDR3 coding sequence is TGCAGTGCACTGCGGACAGGAGGTGTCGGGAACACTGAAGCTTTCTTT.

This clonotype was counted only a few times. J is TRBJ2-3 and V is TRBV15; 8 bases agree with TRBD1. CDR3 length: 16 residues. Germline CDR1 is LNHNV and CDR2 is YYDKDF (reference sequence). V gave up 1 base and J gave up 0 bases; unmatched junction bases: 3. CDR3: CATSRGQGASTDTQYF. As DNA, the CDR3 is TGTGCCACCAGCAGAGGTCAGGGGGCCAGCACAGATACGCAGTATTTT. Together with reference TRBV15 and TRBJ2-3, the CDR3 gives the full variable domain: DAMVIQNPRYQVTQFGKPVTLSCSQTLNHNVMYWYQQKSSQAPKLLFHYYDKDFNNEADTPDNFQSRRPNTSFCFLDIRSPGLGDTAMYLCATSRGQGASTDTQYFGPGTRLTVL.

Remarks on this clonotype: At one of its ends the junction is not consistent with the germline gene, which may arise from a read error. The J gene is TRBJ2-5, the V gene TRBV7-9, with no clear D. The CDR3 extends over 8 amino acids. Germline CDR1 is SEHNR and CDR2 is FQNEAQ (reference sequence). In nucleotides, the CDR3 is TGTGCCAGCAGCCCAGCCGACTTC. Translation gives CASSPADF.

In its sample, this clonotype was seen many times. CDR3 nucleotides: TGTGCCAGCAGCTCCTCTGGACTAGCGAGACCCTACAATGAGCAGTTCTTC. Translation: CASSSSGLARPYNEQFF. The V call is TRBV7-9, the J call TRBJ2-1; 9 bases fit TRBD2. Germline values: CDR1 SEHNR, CDR2 FQNEAQ (reference sequence). V lost 4 bases to trimming and J lost 2 bases; unmatched junction nucleotides: 9. The CDR3 is made up of 17 amino acids.

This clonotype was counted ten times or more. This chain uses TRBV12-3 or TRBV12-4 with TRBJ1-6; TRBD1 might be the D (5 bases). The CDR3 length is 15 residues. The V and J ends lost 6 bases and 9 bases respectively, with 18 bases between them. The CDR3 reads CASSPRWGEGSPLHF. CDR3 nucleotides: TGTGCCAGCAGCCCTCGGTGGGGCGAGGGTTCACCCCTCCACTTT.

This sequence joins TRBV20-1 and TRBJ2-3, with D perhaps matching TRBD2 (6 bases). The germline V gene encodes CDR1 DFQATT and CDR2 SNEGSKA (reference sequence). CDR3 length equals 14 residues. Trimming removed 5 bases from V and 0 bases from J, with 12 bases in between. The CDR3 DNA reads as TGCAGTGCTCCCCCGGGACTGAGCACAGATACGCAGTATTTT. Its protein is CSAPPGLSTDTQYF.

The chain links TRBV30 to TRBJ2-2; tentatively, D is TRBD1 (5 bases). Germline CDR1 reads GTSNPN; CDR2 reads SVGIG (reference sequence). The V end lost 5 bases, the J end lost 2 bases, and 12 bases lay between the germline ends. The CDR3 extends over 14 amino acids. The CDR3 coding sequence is TGTGCCTGGGACAGAGTACACAACACCGGGGAGCTGTTTTTT. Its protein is CAWDRVHNTGELFF. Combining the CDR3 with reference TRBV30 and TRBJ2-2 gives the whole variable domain SQTIHQWPATLVQPVGSPLSLECTVEGTSNPNLYWYRQAAGRGLQLLFYSVGIGQISSEVPQNLSASRPQDRQFILSSKKLLLSDSGFYLCAWDRVHNTGELFFGEGSRLTVL.

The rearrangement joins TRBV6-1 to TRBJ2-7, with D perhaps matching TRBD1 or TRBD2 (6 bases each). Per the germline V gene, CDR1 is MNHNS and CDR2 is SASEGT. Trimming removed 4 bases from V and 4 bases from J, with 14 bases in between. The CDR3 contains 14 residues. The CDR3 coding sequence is TGTGCCAGCAGTGGGTTCGGGGGCATGTACGAGCAGTACTTC. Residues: CASSGFGGMYEQYF.

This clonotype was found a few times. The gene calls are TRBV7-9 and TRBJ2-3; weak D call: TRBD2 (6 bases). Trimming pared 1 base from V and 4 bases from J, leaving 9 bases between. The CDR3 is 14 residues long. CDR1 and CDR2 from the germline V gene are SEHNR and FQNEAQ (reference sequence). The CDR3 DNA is TGTGCCAGCAGCTTAGGTTGGGGGGCAGATACGCAGTATTTT. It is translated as CASSLGWGADTQYF.

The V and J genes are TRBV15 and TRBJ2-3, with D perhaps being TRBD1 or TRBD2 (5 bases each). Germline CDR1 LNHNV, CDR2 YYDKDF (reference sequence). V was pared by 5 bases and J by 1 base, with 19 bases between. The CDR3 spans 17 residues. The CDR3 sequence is CATSGHGSPGRTDTQYF. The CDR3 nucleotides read TGTGCCACCAGCGGCCATGGGTCCCCGGGGCGCACAGATACGCAGTATTTT.

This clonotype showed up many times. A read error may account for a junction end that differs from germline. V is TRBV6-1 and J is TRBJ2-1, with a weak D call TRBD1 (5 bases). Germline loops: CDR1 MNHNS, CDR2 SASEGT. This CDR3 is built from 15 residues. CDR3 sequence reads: CASREGASKHNEQFF. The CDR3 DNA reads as TGTGCCAGCAGGGAAGGGGCTAGTAAACACAATGAGCAGTTCTTC.

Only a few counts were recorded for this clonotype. The CDR3 is CASSLVPSGVTDTQYF. Here the CDR3 DNA reads TGTGCCAGCAGCTTAGTGCCTAGCGGGGTCACAGATACGCAGTATTTT. The V gene is TRBV7-2, the J gene TRBJ2-3; 9 bases agree with TRBD2. The germline CDR1 and CDR2 sequences are SGHTA and FQGNSA. The length of the CDR3 is 16 residues. V was pared by 1 base and J by 2 bases, with 4 bases of the junction left unmatched.

This CDR3 is CASRPQGSTGELFF. The DNA of the CDR3 is TGTGCCAGCAGGCCACAGGGATCCACCGGGGAGCTGTTTTTT. V gene TRBV12-3 or TRBV12-4 combines with J gene TRBJ2-2; possibly TRBD1 for D (6 bases). V lost 6 bases and J 4 bases, leaving 12 bases between the germline ends. This CDR3 comprises 14 residues.

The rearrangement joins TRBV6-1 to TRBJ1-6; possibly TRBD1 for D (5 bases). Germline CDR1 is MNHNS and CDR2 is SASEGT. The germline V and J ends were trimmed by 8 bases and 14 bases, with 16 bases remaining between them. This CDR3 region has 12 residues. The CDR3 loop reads CASAGTPSTLHF. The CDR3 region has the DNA TGTGCCAGCGCCGGGACCCCAAGCACCCTCCACTTT.

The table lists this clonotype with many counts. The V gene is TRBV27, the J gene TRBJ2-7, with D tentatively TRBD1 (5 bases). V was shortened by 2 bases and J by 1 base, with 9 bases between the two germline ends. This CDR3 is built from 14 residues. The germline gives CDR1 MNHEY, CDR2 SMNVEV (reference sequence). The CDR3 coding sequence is TGTGCCAGCAGTTTACAGGGATTATCCTACGAGCAGTACTTC. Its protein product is CASSLQGLSYEQYF.

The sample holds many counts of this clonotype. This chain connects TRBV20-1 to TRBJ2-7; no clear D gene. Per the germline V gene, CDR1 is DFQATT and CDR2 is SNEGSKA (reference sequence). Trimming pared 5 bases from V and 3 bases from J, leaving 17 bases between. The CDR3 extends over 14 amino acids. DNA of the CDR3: TGCAGTGCTCGCCCGACATGGGTCGACTACGAGCAGTACTTC. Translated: CSARPTWVDYEQYF.

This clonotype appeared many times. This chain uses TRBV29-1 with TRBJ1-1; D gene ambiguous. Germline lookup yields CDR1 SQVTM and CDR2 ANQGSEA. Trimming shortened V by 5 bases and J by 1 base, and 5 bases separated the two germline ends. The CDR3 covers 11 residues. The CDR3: CSVTKNTEAFF. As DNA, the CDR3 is TGCAGCGTTACAAAGAACACTGAAGCTTTCTTT.

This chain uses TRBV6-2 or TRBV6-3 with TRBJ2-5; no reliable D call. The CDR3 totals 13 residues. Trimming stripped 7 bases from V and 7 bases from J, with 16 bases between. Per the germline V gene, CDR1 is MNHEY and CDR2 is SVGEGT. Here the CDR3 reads CASNNPAERTQYF. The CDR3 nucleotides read TGTGCCAGCAACAACCCGGCGGAGAGGACCCAGTACTTC.

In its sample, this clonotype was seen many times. In nucleotides, the CDR3 is TGCGCCAGCAGGGACCCCCAGGGATCCTACGAGCAGTACTTC. This encodes CASRDPQGSYEQYF. V is TRBV10-2 and J is TRBJ2-7; a weak D match, TRBD1 (5 bases). Germline lookup yields CDR1 WSHSY and CDR2 SAAADI. Trimming cost V 6 bases and J 1 base, with 13 bases left between them. The CDR3 is 14 residues long.

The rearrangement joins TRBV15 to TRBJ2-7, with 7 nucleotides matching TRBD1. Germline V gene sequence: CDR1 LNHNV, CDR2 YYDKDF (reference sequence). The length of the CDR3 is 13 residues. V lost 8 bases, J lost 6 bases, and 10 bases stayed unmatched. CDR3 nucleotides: TGTGCCACCCGTACCCCAGGGGGTAGCGAGCAGTACTTC. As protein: CATRTPGGSEQYF.

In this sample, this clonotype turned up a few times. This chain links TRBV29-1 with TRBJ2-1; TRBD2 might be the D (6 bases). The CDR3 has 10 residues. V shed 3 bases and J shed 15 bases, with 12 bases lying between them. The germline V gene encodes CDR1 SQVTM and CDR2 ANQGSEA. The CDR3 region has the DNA TGCAGCGTTGATCCGGGAGAACGGTTCTTC. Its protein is CSVDPGERFF.

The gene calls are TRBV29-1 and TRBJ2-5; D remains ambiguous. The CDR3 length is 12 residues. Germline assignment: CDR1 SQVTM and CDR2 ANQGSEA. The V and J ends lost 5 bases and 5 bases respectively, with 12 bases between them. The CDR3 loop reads CSVQPVAETQYF. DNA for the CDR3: TGCAGCGTTCAACCGGTGGCGGAGACCCAGTACTTC.

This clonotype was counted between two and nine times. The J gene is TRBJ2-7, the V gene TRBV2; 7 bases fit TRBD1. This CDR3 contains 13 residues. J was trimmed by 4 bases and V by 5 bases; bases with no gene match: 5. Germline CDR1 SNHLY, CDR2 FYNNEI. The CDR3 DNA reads TGTGCCAGCAGTACGGGACAGCAATACGAGCAGTACTTC. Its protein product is CASSTGQQYEQYF.

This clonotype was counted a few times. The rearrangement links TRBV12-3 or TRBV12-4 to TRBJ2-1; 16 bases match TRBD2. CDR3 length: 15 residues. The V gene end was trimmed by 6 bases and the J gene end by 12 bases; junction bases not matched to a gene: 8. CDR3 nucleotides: TGTGCCAGCAGAGCAGGGACTAGCGGGAGGGCGGGGCAGTTCTTC. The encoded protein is CASRAGTSGRAGQFF.